This TCR beta chain was documented in a study of cytomegalovirus exposure and HLA in healthy donors. Germline V lookup: CDR1 MNHEY, CDR2 SVGAGI. This CDR3 is built from 15 residues. Trimming removed 5 bases at V and 2 bases at J, with 16 bases between. Primers for the PCR totalled 60 Vbeta and 13 Jbeta. Sequencing used immunoSEQ multiplex PCR; TCRdb keeps in-frame clones, though not all of them. The profile shows roughly 150,000 clones, more than 7.5% of them singletons. This clone was seen more than once but under ten times. The specimen sequenced was PBMCs. This chain links TRBV6-5 with TRBJ2-7, with D tentatively TRBD1 (6 bases). The TCR originated in a man between 50 and 59 years old in good health and CMV-seronegative. The CDR3 sequence: CASSPEWGRTYEQYF. In nucleotides, the CDR3 is TGTGCCAGCAGTCCCGAGTGGGGGCGGACCTACGAGCAGTACTTC.